The T cell receptor beta chain under discussion was sequenced for a study of OX40 agonist ivuxolimab in advanced cancers. On the study more broadly: One patient with hepatocellular carcinoma and two with cutaneous melanoma, three in all, had partial responses. Study conclusions and caveats: The study found that CD8+ T cells averaged more expanded clones than CD4+.

Trimming cost V 5 bases and J 2 bases, with 10 bases left between them. Germline CDR1 SGHVS, CDR2 FNYEAQ. This CDR3 contains 14 residues. Repertoires were generated with immunoSEQ multiplex PCR, while TCRdb's copy carries only in-frame clones and drops some. The table records 75,000 to 100,000 clones, around 84% of them present only once. Concerning this clone itself: Its cognate antigen is unknown.

Sample: CD4+ or CD8+ T cells sorted from blood, taken in a trial of the OX40 agonist ivuxolimab. The V call is TRBV7-6, the J call TRBJ1-5; possible D gene TRBD1, 5 bases. This TCR was recovered from an adult with an advanced solid tumor such as melanoma, head and neck, liver or kidney cancer. In DNA, the CDR3 is TGTGCCAGCAGCCCCGGGACTGGCAATCAGCCCCAGCATTTT. Protein product: CASSPGTGNQPQHF.